The source of this TCR beta chain is a study of human T cells and chemical hapten exposure (dated by TCRdb to the early 2020s). About the study as a whole: For sensitization, 2% DPC in acetone was applied to a 2 cm by 2 cm area of upper inner arm skin. Most of the patients in the cohort were female, and the cohort covered alopecia areata with under or over 50% scalp involvement, alopecia totalis and alopecia universalis. Patient blood was sampled pre-sensitization (week 0) and at 2, 6 and about 24 weeks after DPC sensitization. Roughly 30 alopecia patients provided blood for TCR sequencing at one to four time points (pre-sensitization, 2, 6 and 24 weeks). Libraries were pooled for sequencing, and variation in per-sample TCR yields was attributed mainly to small differences in library volumes within the pool. Weekly therapeutic DPC doses were additionally applied to the scalp of patients throughout the roughly 23-week study period. Peripheral blood TCR repertoire changes were tracked in vivo in alopecia patients during primary and secondary sensitization to the hapten diphenylcyclopropenone (DPC). Patch tests used Finn chambers with 0.01% DPC on the upper back, scored after 6 days by International Contact Dermatitis Research Group standards. Study-level results and caveats: DPC sensitization did not change the number of TCRs with a frequency above 1 in 1000, and there was no evidence of changes in global repertoire structure. Expanded TCRs formed significantly more large CDR3 similarity clusters than pre-sensitization or healthy control sets, consistent with antigen-driven responses. A positive correlation was found between the number of PT1 expanded TCRs and patch test score, with significance reached at thresholds 8, 16 and 32 but not 4. All patients had alopecia, a presumed autoimmune disease, so their immune response might differ from that of healthy individuals. After repeated subsampling, the strength of the expansion versus patch-test correlation and the threshold at which it became significant changed.

Receptors were amplified or captured by RACE. Sequencing relied on a NextSeq 500. Library preparation attached unique molecular identifiers to individual cDNA molecules for quantitative, reproducible TCR counting. From each blood RNA sample, both TCR alpha and TCR beta chains were sequenced. On the study's bioinformatics: The median number of TCRs per sample was 95,638, ranging from roughly 20,000 to 700,000. V, J and CDR3 annotation of the TCR reads was carried out using the Decombinator software suite. For the PS versus PT1 abundance plots, all samples were subsampled to the same number of TCRs (28,000). TCRs were defined as expanded if absent before sensitization and observed at least eight times at the 2-week time point. In TCRdb, the public reads were trimmed at Q25 with fastp and aligned with MiXCR, with productive beta chains retained. Each entry is one CDR3 protein sequence, shown with its most common DNA and genes. The V and J calls were determined by TCRdb, not by the authors. The table for this sample lists fewer than 90,000 distinct CDR3 sequences; around 7% of them were counted only once. 1% to 1.5% of the sample goes to the ten largest clones.

Spanning cysteine to phenylalanine, the CDR3 consists of 16 amino acids. Just CDR3 DNA is preserved here, 48 bases in frame from base 1. Based on the germline V gene, the CDR1 and CDR2 sequences are MNHNS and SASEGT. For this chain, trimming is 4 bases at the V end and 3 bases at the J end, and the number of junction bases without a gene match is 11. The label giving this sample's time point can be read as: patch test 2, 6 weeks after DPC sensitization. The sample's treatment or condition label, decoded: therapeutic diphenylcyclopropenone sensitization with weekly scalp DPC. At each patch-test visit, blood was drawn before the patch test was applied. Eligible patients were aged 18 to 70, diagnosed with alopecia, deemed suitable for DPC therapy, and excluded if pregnant. Total RNA was isolated from unfractionated whole blood collected in Tempus Blood RNA tubes. Notes on this clonotype: The antigen this receptor binds is unknown. One base away there is no much larger clone; base qualities are not given.

Recombination connected TRBV6-1 to TRBJ1-2, and 7 junction bases match TRBD1. The clonotype was recovered from a woman aged 25 to 39 with alopecia areata. Some clones in this sample may be carry-over from other donors' samples. The material sequenced was whole blood, taken in connection with sensitization to the hapten diphenylcyclopropenone (DPC). The CDR3 here reads CASSGAKAGTDYGYTF. DNA sequence: TGTGCCAGCAGTGGAGCAAAAGCCGGGACAGACTATGGCTACACCTTC.